This paragraph reports one T cell receptor beta chain. Its specificity is not known. The table came from immunoSEQ multiplex PCR; TCRdb's copy has only in-frame clones and leaves some out. This table has roughly 50,000 clones, roughly three quarters appearing once. This specimen belongs to a study of a mutant IDH1 vaccine in newly diagnosed glioma. Study at large: The treated group averaged approximately 38 years old and was 62.5% male, approximately 40% female. Patients had received radiotherapy, temozolomide, or both previously, most receiving both.

Time point described: week 23, last vaccination. Every vaccine dose comprised 300 ug of mutant IDH1 20-mer peptide plus topical imiquimod. Regarding the study as a whole: Detectable vaccine-induced immune responses arose in roughly 93% of patients.

The CDR3 consists of 15 residues. Germline V gives CDR1 SGHDT, CDR2 YYEEEE. V gave up 3 bases and J gave up 13 bases; unmatched junction bases: 13. The TCR comes from a middle-aged woman with glioma. Some clones in this sample may be carry-over from other donors' samples. V usage is TRBV5-6 and J usage is TRBJ2-1, with 10 bases lining up with TRBD2. Here the sequenced sample was PBMCs, taken from a glioma patient whose treatment included an IDH1 peptide vaccine. CDR3 in DNA: TGTGCCAGCAGCTACTCCCGGAGCGGGGGGGCCTACCAGTTCTTC. Its translation: CASSYSRSGGAYQFF. The full variable domain, in which reference TRBV5-6 and TRBJ2-1 provide the parts outside the CDR3, is DAGVTQSPTHLIKTRGQQVTLRCSPKSGHDTVSWYQQALGQGPQFIFQYYEEEERQRGNFPDRFSGHQFPNYSSELNVNALLLGDSALYLCASSYSRSGGAYQFFGPGTRLTVL.